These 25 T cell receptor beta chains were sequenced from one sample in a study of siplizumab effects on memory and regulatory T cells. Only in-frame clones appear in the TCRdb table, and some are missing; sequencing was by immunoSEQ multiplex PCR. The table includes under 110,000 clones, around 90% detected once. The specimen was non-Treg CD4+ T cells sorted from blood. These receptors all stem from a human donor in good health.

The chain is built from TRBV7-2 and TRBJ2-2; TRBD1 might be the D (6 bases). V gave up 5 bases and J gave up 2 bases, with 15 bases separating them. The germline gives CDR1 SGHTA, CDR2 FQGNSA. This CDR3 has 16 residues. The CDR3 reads CASSLTPGHNTGELFF. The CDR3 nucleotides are TGTGCCAGCAGCCTAACTCCGGGACACAACACCGGGGAGCTGTTTTTT.

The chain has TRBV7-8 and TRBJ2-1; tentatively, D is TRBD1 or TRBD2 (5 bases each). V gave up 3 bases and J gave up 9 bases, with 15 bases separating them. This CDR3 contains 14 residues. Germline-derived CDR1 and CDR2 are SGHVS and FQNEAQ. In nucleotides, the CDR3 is TGTGCCAGCAGCTTGAGGCTACCAGGGAGTGAGCAGTTCTTC. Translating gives CASSLRLPGSEQFF.

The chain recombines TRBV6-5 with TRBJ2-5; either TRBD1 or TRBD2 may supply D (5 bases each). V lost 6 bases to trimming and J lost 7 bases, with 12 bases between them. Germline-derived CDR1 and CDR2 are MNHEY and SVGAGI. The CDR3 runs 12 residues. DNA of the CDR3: TGTGCCAGCAGGGGGGATGACCCGACCCAGTACTTC. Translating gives CASRGDDPTQYF.

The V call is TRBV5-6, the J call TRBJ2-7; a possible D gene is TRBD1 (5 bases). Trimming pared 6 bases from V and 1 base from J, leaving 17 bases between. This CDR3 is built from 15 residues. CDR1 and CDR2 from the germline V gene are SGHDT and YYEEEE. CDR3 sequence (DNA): TGTGCCAGCACCACCGGCAGGGCGTTATCCTACGAGCAGTACTTC. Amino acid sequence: CASTTGRALSYEQYF.

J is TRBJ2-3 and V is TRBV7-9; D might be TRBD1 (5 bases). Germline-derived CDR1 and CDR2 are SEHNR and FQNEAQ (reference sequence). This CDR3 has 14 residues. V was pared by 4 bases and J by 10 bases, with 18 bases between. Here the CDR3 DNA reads TGTGCCAGCAGCTCCGGAGACCAGGGAAGCCCGCAGTATTTT. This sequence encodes CASSSGDQGSPQYF.

CDR3 nucleotide sequence: TGTGCCAGCAGTTTCCCCGGACCTCCCTCCTACGAGCAGTACTTC. Translation gives CASSFPGPPSYEQYF. The chain uses TRBV28 and TRBJ2-7, with D unresolved. The V end lost 3 bases, the J end lost 0 bases, and 12 bases lay between the germline ends. This CDR3 is 15 amino acids long. CDR1 and CDR2 from the germline V gene are MDHEN and SYDVKM.

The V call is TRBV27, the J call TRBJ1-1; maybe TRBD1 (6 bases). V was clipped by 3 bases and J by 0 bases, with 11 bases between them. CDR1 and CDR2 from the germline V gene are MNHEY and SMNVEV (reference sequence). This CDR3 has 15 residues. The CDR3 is CASSFAGQLNTEAFF. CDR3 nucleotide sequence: TGTGCCAGCAGTTTCGCCGGACAGTTGAACACTGAAGCTTTCTTT.

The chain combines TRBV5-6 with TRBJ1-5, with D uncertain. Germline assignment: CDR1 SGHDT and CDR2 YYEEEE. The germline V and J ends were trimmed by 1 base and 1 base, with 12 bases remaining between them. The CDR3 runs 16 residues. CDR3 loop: CASSLRPSLSNQPQHF. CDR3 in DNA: TGTGCCAGCAGCTTGAGGCCATCCTTAAGCAATCAGCCCCAGCATTTT.

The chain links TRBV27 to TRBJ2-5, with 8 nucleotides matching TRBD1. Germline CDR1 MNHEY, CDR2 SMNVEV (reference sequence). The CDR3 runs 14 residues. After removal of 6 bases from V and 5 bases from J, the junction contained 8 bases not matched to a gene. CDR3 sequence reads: CASSLSRGQETQYF. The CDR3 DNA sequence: TGTGCCAGCAGCCTTTCCAGGGGGCAGGAGACCCAGTACTTC.

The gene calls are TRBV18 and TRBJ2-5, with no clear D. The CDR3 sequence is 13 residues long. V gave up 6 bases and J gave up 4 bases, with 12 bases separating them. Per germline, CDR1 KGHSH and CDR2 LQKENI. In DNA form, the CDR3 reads TGTGCCAGCTCCCCCGGAGAGAGAGAGACCCAGTACTTC. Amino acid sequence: CASSPGERETQYF. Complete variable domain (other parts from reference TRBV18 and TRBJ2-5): NAGVMQNPRHLVRRRGQEARLRCSPMKGHSHVYWYRQLPEEGLKFMVYLQKENIIDESGMPKERFSAEFPKEGPSILRIQQVVRGDSAAYFCASSPGERETQYFGPGTRLLVL.

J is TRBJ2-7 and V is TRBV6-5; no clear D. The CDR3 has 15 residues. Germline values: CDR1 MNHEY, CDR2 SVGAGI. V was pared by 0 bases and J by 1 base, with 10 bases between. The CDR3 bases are TGTGCCAGCAGTTACTCGTCGACGGGTTCCTACGAGCAGTACTTC. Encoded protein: CASSYSSTGSYEQYF.

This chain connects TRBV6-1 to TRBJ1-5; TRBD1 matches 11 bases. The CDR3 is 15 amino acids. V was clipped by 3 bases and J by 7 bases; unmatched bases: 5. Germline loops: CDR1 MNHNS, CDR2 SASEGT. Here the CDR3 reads CASSDGQGARQPQHF. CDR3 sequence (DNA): TGTGCCAGCAGTGACGGACAGGGGGCAAGGCAGCCCCAGCATTTT.

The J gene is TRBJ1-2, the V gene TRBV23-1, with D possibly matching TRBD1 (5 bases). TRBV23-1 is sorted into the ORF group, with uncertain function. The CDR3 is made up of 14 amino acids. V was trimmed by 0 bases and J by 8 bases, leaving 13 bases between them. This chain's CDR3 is CASSQSLGADGYTF. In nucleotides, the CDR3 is TGCGCCAGCAGTCAATCGCTAGGGGCGGACGGCTACACCTTC.

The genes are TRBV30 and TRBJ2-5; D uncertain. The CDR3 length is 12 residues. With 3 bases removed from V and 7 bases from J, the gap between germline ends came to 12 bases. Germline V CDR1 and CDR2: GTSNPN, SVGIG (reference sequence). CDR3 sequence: CAWSRKRGTQYF. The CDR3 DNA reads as TGTGCCTGGAGCCGAAAAAGAGGGACCCAGTACTTC.

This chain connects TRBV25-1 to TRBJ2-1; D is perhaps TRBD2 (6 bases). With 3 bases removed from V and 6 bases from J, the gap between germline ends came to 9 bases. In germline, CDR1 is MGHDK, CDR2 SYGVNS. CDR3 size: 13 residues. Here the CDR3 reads CASSELGGNEQFF. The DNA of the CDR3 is TGTGCCAGCAGTGAGTTGGGGGGCAATGAGCAGTTCTTC. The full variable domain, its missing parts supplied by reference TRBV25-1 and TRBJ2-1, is EADIYQTPRYLVIGTGKKITLECSQTMGHDKMYWYQQDPGMELHLIHYSYGVNSTEKGDLSSESTVSRIRTEHFPLTLESARPSHTSQYLCASSELGGNEQFFGPGTRLTVL.

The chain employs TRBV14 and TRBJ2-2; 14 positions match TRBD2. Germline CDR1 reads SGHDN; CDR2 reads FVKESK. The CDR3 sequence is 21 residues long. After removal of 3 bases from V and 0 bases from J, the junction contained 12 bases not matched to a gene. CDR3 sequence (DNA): TGTGCCAGCAGCCAGGATGCCCTGTGGGGACTAGCGGGGGCGAACACCGGGGAGCTGTTTTTT. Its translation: CASSQDALWGLAGANTGELFF.

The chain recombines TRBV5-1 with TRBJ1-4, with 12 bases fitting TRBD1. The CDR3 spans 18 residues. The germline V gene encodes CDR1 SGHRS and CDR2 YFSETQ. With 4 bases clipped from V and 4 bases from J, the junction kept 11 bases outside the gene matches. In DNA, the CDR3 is TGCGCCAGCAGCCAGACAGGGACAGGGGGCCGTGGTAATGAAAAACTGTTTTTT. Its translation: CASSQTGTGGRGNEKLFF.

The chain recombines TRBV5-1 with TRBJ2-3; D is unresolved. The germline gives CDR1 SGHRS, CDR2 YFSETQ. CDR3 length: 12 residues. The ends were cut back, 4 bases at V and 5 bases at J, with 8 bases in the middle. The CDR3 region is CASSHDLDTQYF. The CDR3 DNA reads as TGCGCCAGCAGCCACGACTTAGATACGCAGTATTTT.

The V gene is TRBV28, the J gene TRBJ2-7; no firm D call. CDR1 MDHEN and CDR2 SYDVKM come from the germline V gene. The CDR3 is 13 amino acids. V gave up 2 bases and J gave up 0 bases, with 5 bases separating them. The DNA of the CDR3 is TGTGCCAGCAGTTTACAAACCTCCTACGAGCAGTACTTC. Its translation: CASSLQTSYEQYF.

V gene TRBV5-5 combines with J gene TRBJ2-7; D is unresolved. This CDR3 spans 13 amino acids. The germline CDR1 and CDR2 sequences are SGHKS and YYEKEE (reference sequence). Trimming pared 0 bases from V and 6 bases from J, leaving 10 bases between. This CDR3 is CASSLGVATEQYF. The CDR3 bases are TGTGCCAGCAGCTTGGGGGTCGCTACCGAGCAGTACTTC.

CDR3 coding DNA: TGCGCCAGCAGCTGGGGCGGGGCGGATAAAGAGACCCAGTACTTC. Translated: CASSWGGADKETQYF. The chain joins TRBV5-1 to TRBJ2-5, with TRBD2 as a possible D gene (6 bases). The CDR3 is 15 residues long. Germline V lookup: CDR1 SGHRS, CDR2 YFSETQ. V dropped 3 bases and J dropped 3 bases, with 15 bases sitting between them.

The CDR3 DNA reads as TGTGCCAGCAGTTACGAGATGAACACTGAAGCTTTCTTT. It yields the protein CASSYEMNTEAFF. The V and J genes are TRBV6-6 and TRBJ1-1; D is unclear. The CDR3 spans 13 residues. Germline V CDR1 and CDR2: MNHNY, SVGAGI (reference sequence). The ends were cut back, 2 bases at V and 0 bases at J, with 4 bases in the middle.

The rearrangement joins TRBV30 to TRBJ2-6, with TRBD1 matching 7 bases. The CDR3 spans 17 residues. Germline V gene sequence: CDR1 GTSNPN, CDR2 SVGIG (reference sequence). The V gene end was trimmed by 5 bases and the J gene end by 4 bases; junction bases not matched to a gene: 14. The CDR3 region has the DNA TGTGCCTGGGGACAGGACGGTATGTCTGTAGGGGCCAACGTCCTGACTTTC. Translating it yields CAWGQDGMSVGANVLTF. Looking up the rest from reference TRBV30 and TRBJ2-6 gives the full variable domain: SQTIHQWPATLVQPVGSPLSLECTVEGTSNPNLYWYRQAAGRGLQLLFYSVGIGQISSEVPQNLSASRPQDRQFILSSKKLLLSDSGFYLCAWGQDGMSVGANVLTFGAGSRLTVL.

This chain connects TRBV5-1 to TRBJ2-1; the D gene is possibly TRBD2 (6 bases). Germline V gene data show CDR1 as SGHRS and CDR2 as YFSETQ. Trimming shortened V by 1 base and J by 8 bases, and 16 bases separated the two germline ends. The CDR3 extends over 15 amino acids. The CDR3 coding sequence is TGCGCCAGCAGCTTGATACGGGGGAGGAGCGATGAGCAGTTCTTC. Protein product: CASSLIRGRSDEQFF.

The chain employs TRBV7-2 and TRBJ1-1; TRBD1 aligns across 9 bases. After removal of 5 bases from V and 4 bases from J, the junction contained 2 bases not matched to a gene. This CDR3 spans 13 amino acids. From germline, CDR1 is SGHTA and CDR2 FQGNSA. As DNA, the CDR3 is TGTGCCAGCAGCCAACAGGGGGCCACTGAAGCTTTCTTT. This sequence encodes CASSQQGATEAFF.